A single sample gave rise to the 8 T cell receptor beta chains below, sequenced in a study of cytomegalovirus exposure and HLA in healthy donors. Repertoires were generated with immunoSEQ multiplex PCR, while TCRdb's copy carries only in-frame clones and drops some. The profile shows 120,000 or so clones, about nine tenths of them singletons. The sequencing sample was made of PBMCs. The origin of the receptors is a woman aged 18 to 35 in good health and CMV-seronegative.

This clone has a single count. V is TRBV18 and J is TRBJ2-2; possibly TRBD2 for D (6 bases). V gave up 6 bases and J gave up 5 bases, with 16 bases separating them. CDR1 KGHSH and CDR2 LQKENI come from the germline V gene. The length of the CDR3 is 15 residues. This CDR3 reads CASSTREAWTGELFF. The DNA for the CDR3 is TGTGCCAGCTCTACGAGGGAGGCGTGGACCGGGGAGCTGTTTTTT.

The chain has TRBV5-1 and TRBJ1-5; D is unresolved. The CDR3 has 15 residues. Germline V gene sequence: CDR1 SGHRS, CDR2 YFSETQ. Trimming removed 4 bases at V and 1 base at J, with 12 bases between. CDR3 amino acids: CASSPGGYSNQPQHF. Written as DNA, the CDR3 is TGCGCCAGCAGCCCGGGAGGATACAGCAATCAGCCCCAGCATTTT. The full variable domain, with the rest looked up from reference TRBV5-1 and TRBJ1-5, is KAGVTQTPRYLIKTRGQQVTLSCSPISGHRSVSWYQQTPGQGLQFLFEYFSETQRNKGNFPGRFSGRQFSNSRSEMNVSTLELGDSALYLCASSPGGYSNQPQHFGDGTRLSIL.

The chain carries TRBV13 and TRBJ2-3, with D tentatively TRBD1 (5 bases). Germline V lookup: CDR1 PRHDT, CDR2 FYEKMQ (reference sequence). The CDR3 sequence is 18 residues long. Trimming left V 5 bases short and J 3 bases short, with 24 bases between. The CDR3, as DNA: TGTGCCAGCAGCCCTCCAATTGAAGGGGCCAGGTTTACAGATACGCAGTATTTT. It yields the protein CASSPPIEGARFTDTQYF.

In DNA, the CDR3 is TGTGCCAGCAGCCAAGATGATCGTGCCGCCGGCTCTGGGGCCAACGTCCTGACTTTC. As protein: CASSQDDRAAGSGANVLTF. V is TRBV4-2 and J is TRBJ2-6; D call uncertain. The V and J ends lost 0 bases and 0 bases respectively, with 15 bases between them. CDR1 is LGHNA and CDR2 is YNFKEQ in the germline V gene. The CDR3 contains 19 residues.

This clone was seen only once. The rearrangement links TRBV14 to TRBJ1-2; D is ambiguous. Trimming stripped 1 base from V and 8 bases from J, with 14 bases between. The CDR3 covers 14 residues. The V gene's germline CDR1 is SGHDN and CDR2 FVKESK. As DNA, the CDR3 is TGTGCCAGCAGCCAAGTGATCGGGGTCGGCGGCTACACCTTC. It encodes CASSQVIGVGGYTF.

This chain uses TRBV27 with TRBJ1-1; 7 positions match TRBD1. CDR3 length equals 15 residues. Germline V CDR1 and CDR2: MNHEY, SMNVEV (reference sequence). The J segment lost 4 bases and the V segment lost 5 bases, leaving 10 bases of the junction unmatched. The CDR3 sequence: CASSLRDSGLTEAFF. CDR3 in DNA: TGTGCCAGCAGTCTCCGGGACAGTGGACTCACTGAAGCTTTCTTT.

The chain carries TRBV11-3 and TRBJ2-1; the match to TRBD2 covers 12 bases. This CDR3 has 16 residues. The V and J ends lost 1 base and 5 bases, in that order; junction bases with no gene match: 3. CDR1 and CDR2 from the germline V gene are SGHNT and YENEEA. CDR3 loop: CASSLGGLAGDNEQFF. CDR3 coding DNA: TGTGCCAGCAGCTTAGGGGGACTAGCGGGCGACAATGAGCAGTTCTTC.

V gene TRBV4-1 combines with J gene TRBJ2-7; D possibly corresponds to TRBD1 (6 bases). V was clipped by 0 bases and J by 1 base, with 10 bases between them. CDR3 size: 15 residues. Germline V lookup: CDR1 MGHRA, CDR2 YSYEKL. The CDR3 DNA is TGCGCCAGCAGCCAAGAGAGCAGGGGATCCTACGAGCAGTACTTC. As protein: CASSQESRGSYEQYF.